The 27 T cell receptor beta chains below all came from one sample that was sequenced in a study of T cell repertoires in cytomegalovirus infection. TCRdb redid the calling of the reads with MiXCR, one entry per CDR3 protein. The table includes some 180,000 distinct CDR3 sequences, 15% to 20% detected once. The specimen was CD8+ T cells from PBMCs. The receptors shown here come from a human donor in good health (CMV status not recorded). Some clones in this sample may be carry-over from other donors' samples.

The chain uses TRBV6-4 and TRBJ2-5; 12 bases align to TRBD2. CDR3 length: 17 amino acids. Unmatched junction bases numbered 8, after V lost 3 bases and J lost 3 bases. Germline V gene sequence: CDR1 MRHNA, CDR2 SNTAGT. The CDR3 DNA reads as TGTGCCAGCAGTGAATCTGCTAGCGGGGGGGCTAAAGAGACCCAGTACTTC. Translated, it gives CASSESASGGAKETQYF.

The chain has TRBV4-1 and TRBJ2-6; a possible D gene is TRBD2 (6 bases). The CDR3 spans 14 residues. In germline, CDR1 is MGHRA, CDR2 YSYEKL. V dropped 5 bases and J dropped 3 bases, with 8 bases sitting between them. The DNA for the CDR3 is TGCGCCAGCAGCGGGAGGAGTGGGGCCAACGTCCTGACTTTC. Translating it yields CASSGRSGANVLTF.

This clonotype has a handful of counts. This chain connects TRBV7-6 to TRBJ2-5; no firm D call. CDR1 SGHVS and CDR2 FNYEAQ come from the germline V gene. V dropped 5 bases and J dropped 0 bases, with 7 bases sitting between them. The CDR3 sequence is 13 residues long. The CDR3 sequence: CASSHENQETQYF. The CDR3 nucleotides are TGTGCCAGCAGCCACGAAAACCAAGAGACCCAGTACTTC.

This sequence joins TRBV28 and TRBJ2-5; no definite D call. Trimming left V 6 bases short and J 5 bases short, with 19 bases between. CDR3 length: 15 amino acids. The germline gives CDR1 MDHEN, CDR2 SYDVKM. CDR3 in amino acids: CASRSRALKSETQYF. The CDR3 DNA sequence: TGTGCCAGCAGGTCTAGGGCACTTAAAAGTGAGACCCAGTACTTC.

CDR3 amino acids: CASSTPRAVETQYF. In nucleotides, the CDR3 is TGTGCCAGCAGTACTCCTCGGGCGGTCGAGACCCAGTACTTC. V is TRBV28 and J is TRBJ2-5, with D unresolved. V lost 5 bases and J 5 bases, leaving 15 bases between the germline ends. This CDR3 comprises 14 residues. Per the germline V gene, CDR1 is MDHEN and CDR2 is SYDVKM.

The chain carries TRBV7-6 and TRBJ2-1; 10 nucleotides match TRBD2. Trimming cost V 1 base and J 7 bases; bases outside gene matches: 4. Germline V CDR1 and CDR2: SGHVS, FNYEAQ. The CDR3 length is 15 residues. CDR3 protein: CASSLGLAGDNEQFF. CDR3 bases: TGTGCCAGCAGCTTAGGCCTAGCGGGGGATAATGAGCAGTTCTTC.

The V and J genes are TRBV6-8 and TRBJ2-7, with D perhaps TRBD2 (5 bases). This CDR3 comprises 13 residues. The V and J ends lost 8 bases and 0 bases respectively, with 11 bases between them. The germline V gene has CDR1 MNHGY and CDR2 SAAAGT. CDR3 in amino acids: CASELGSSYEQYF. CDR3 coding DNA: TGTGCCAGCGAATTAGGGAGCTCCTACGAGCAGTACTTC.

V usage is TRBV2 and J usage is TRBJ1-2, with unresolved D. V was cut by 4 bases and J by 4 bases, with 10 bases left in between. Germline CDR1 SNHLY, CDR2 FYNNEI. This CDR3 has 13 amino acids. The CDR3 is CASSGRPTYGYTF. CDR3 nucleotides: TGTGCCAGCAGTGGAAGACCGACCTATGGCTACACCTTC.

Notes on this clonotype: Germline and junction disagree at one end, which may indicate a read error. The rearrangement links TRBV28 to TRBJ2-2; 8 bases are shared with TRBD1. CDR3 length equals 17 residues. Germline CDR1 is MDHEN and CDR2 is SYDVKM. The CDR3 spells CASSLPLRTGNTGELLF. In DNA form, the CDR3 reads TGTGCCAGCAGTTTACCTCTTCGGACAGGGAACACCGGGGAGCTGCTTTTT.

The chain employs TRBV28 and TRBJ2-7, with a possible D match to TRBD1 (6 bases). The CDR3 spans 16 residues. The V end lost 2 bases, the J end lost 5 bases, and 19 bases lay between the germline ends. Germline V gene lookup returns CDR1 MDHEN and CDR2 SYDVKM. CDR3 loop: CASSLTGLTPFDEQYF. The DNA for the CDR3 is TGTGCCAGCAGTTTAACAGGGTTGACCCCATTCGACGAGCAGTACTTC.

This clonotype was observed a handful of times. The chain carries TRBV6-2 or TRBV6-3 and TRBJ2-1; D is uncertain. This CDR3 comprises 16 residues. V was pared by 0 bases and J by 0 bases, with 9 bases between. Per the germline V gene, CDR1 is MNHEY and CDR2 is SVGEGT. The CDR3 reads CASSYSIGISYNEQFF. The CDR3 bases are TGTGCCAGCAGTTACTCGATTGGTATCTCCTACAATGAGCAGTTCTTC.

This clonotype was recorded a few times. This sequence joins TRBV7-9 and TRBJ2-1, with TRBD1 matching over 8 bases. Germline V gene lookup returns CDR1 SEHNR and CDR2 FQNEAQ (reference sequence). The CDR3 runs to 14 residues. The trim removed 6 bases at V and 9 bases at J, leaving 10 bases unmatched. The CDR3 DNA is TGTGCCAGCAGACGTCCGGGAACAGGGGGTGAGCAGTTCTTC. Encoded protein: CASRRPGTGGEQFF.

This clonotype was seen at least ten times. The chain combines TRBV9 with TRBJ2-3, with 7 bases identical to TRBD1. The CDR3 length is 15 residues. Germline V gives CDR1 SGDLS, CDR2 YYNGEE. Losses at the gene ends were 0 bases for V and 6 bases for J; bases not matched to a gene: 7. The CDR3 spells CASSVDTGDADTQYF. The DNA of the CDR3 is TGTGCCAGCAGCGTAGACACAGGGGATGCGGATACGCAGTATTTT.

This clonotype showed up just a few times. V is TRBV7-9 and J is TRBJ2-7; 7 bases fit TRBD1. With 5 bases clipped from V and 7 bases from J, the junction kept 5 bases outside the gene matches. From germline, CDR1 is SEHNR and CDR2 FQNEAQ (reference sequence). The CDR3 extends over 12 amino acids. The CDR3 protein is CASSGGQVEQYF. CDR3 bases: TGTGCCAGCAGCGGTGGACAGGTTGAGCAGTACTTC.

The J gene is TRBJ1-2, the V gene TRBV7-2; TRBD1 matches 7 bases. Germline V gene data show CDR1 as SGHTA and CDR2 as FQGNSA. The CDR3 extends over 13 amino acids. With 4 bases clipped from V and 4 bases from J, the junction kept 3 bases outside the gene matches. The DNA for the CDR3 is TGTGCCAGCAGCTCGGGACAGTTCTATGGCTACACCTTC. It translates to CASSSGQFYGYTF. Together with reference TRBV7-2 and TRBJ1-2, the CDR3 gives the full variable domain: GAGVSQSPSNKVTEKGKDVELRCDPISGHTALYWYRQSLGQGLEFLIYFQGNSAPDKSGLPSDRFSAERTGGSVSTLTIQRTQQEDSAVYLCASSSGQFYGYTFGSGTRLTVV.

This chain connects TRBV27 to TRBJ1-1; maybe TRBD1 (5 bases). Germline assignment: CDR1 MNHEY and CDR2 SMNVEV (reference sequence). CDR3 size: 15 residues. V was shortened by 5 bases and J by 1 base, with 14 bases between the two germline ends. In DNA form, the CDR3 reads TGTGCCAGCAGTCAGCGGGGGAGGGAGAACACTGAAGCTTTCTTT. This encodes CASSQRGRENTEAFF.

The CDR3 loop is CASSWPGQGLTEAFF. As DNA, the CDR3 is TGTGCCAGCAGTTGGCCGGGACAGGGGCTCACTGAAGCTTTCTTT. The V call is TRBV6-2 or TRBV6-3, the J call TRBJ1-1; the match to TRBD1 covers 10 bases. With V trimmed by 4 bases and J by 4 bases, 6 bases remained unmatched. This CDR3 has 15 residues. Germline lookup yields CDR1 MNHEY and CDR2 SVGEGT.

This clonotype was seen a few times. For the CDR3, the DNA is TGCGCCAGCAGCGCGGGGACAGTGGGGAACACTGAAGCTTTCTTT. This sequence encodes CASSAGTVGNTEAFF. The chain combines TRBV5-1 with TRBJ1-1; TRBD1 matches at 7 bases. Germline assignment: CDR1 SGHRS and CDR2 YFSETQ. The CDR3 runs 15 residues. V was pared by 4 bases and J by 1 base, with 7 bases of the junction left unmatched. Full variable domain (missing parts from reference TRBV5-1 and TRBJ1-1): KAGVTQTPRYLIKTRGQQVTLSCSPISGHRSVSWYQQTPGQGLQFLFEYFSETQRNKGNFPGRFSGRQFSNSRSEMNVSTLELGDSALYLCASSAGTVGNTEAFFGQGTRLTVV.

The chain joins TRBV7-3 to TRBJ2-1, with 7 bases identical to TRBD2. Germline V gives CDR1 SGHTA, CDR2 FQGTGA. The CDR3 consists of 19 residues. After removal of 1 base from V and 0 bases from J, the junction contained 12 bases not matched to a gene. Here the CDR3 reads CASSLNDMWEGPSYNEQFF. The CDR3 DNA reads TGTGCCAGCAGCTTAAATGATATGTGGGAGGGGCCCTCCTACAATGAGCAGTTCTTC.

This sequence joins TRBV19 and TRBJ1-2, with D possibly TRBD1 on 5 matching bases. V shed 2 bases and J shed 6 bases, with 7 bases lying between them. The CDR3 spans 12 residues. CDR1 is LNHDA, CDR2 SQIVND, per germline (reference sequence). The CDR3 bases are TGTGCCAGTAGTATACCAGGGAATGGCTACACCTTC. Translation gives CASSIPGNGYTF.

The rearrangement joins TRBV30 to TRBJ1-1; D gene ambiguous. CDR3 length: 11 amino acids. Germline CDR1 is GTSNPN and CDR2 is SVGIG (reference sequence). Trimming removed 1 base from V and 8 bases from J, with 8 bases in between. The CDR3 protein is CAWSDSWEAFF. For the CDR3, the DNA is TGTGCCTGGAGTGACAGCTGGGAAGCTTTCTTT.

This clonotype appeared once. A much larger clone lies a single base off, so this may be a read error. The gene calls are TRBV7-2 and TRBJ1-1; D is unresolved. CDR3 size: 17 residues. V dropped 1 base and J dropped 0 bases, with 15 bases sitting between them. Germline values: CDR1 SGHTA, CDR2 FQGNSA. The CDR3 nucleotides read TGTGCCAGCAGCTTAGTGCGGACTACATATTTGAACACTGAAGCTTTCTTT. Translation: CASSLVRTTYLNTEAFF.

This clonotype was detected a few times. J is TRBJ2-7 and V is TRBV28, with D possibly being TRBD1 or TRBD2 (6 bases each). The V end was cut by 2 bases, the J end by 5 bases, with 10 bases between. CDR1 and CDR2 (germline): MDHEN, SYDVKM. CDR3 size: 13 residues. The CDR3 coding sequence is TGTGCCAGCAGTTTAGAAGGGGGGAACGAGCAGTACTTC. Translated: CASSLEGGNEQYF.

This clonotype was seen a few times. V is TRBV6-1 and J is TRBJ2-2, with D unclear. The CDR3 contains 15 residues. The germline V gene has CDR1 MNHNS and CDR2 SASEGT. Trimming took 5 bases from V and 0 from J, leaving 10 bases between them. As DNA, the CDR3 is TGTGCCAGCAGTCCCATGGGCGCGAACACCGGGGAGCTGTTTTTT. It encodes CASSPMGANTGELFF.

V and J are TRBV11-2 and TRBJ1-6; unclear D gene. CDR3 length: 17 residues. The germline gives CDR1 SGHAT, CDR2 FQNNGV. V shed 5 bases and J shed 0 bases, with 14 bases lying between them. The CDR3 DNA is TGTGCCAGCAGCCTAGGGTGGGAGAGCTCCTATAATTCACCCCTCCACTTT. The encoded protein is CASSLGWESSYNSPLHF.

This clonotype was observed a few times. The V call is TRBV7-4, the J call TRBJ2-7; D tentatively reads TRBD1 or TRBD2 (5 bases each). The CDR3 spans 15 residues. V dropped 10 bases and J dropped 2 bases, with 21 bases sitting between them. Per the germline V gene, CDR1 is SGHVT and CDR2 is SQSDAQ. The CDR3 region is CAILTTRDETYEQYF. CDR3 nucleotides: TGTGCCATCCTGACGACCCGGGACGAGACCTACGAGCAGTACTTC.

The chain uses TRBV6-5 and TRBJ2-1; TRBD2 agrees at 9 bases. Germline V CDR1 and CDR2: MNHEY, SVGAGI. The CDR3 contains 20 residues. J lost 8 bases, V lost 0 bases, and 20 bases had no gene match. The CDR3 loop is CASSYSSPGGSGLASDEQFF. CDR3 DNA: TGTGCCAGCAGTTACTCGAGTCCAGGTGGTTCGGGACTAGCCTCGGATGAGCAGTTCTTC.